This TCR beta chain derives from a study of early T cells in non-severe SARS-CoV-2 infection. TCRdb analysed the 5' RACE reads with MiXCR anew, one entry per CDR3 protein. The data show roughly 28,000 distinct CDR3 sequences, around 4.4% seen once. V shed 1 base and J shed 5 bases, with 8 bases lying between them. The CDR3 covers 14 residues. The receptor was derived from an adult who was a healthcare worker with PCR-confirmed SARS-CoV-2 infection or an uninfected control (not recorded which). The genes are TRBV12-3 or TRBV12-4 and TRBJ2-2; D gene ambiguous. Sequenced sample: whole blood. The CDR3 nucleotides read TGTGCCAGCAGTTTAGTTTTCCGGACCGGGGAGCTGTTTTTT. This encodes CASSLVFRTGELFF.